This T cell receptor beta chain was sequenced for a study of regulatory T cells in long-lasting Graves disease (dated by TCRdb to about 2021). About the study as a whole: Antithyroid drugs had been taken for less than 3 months by newly diagnosed Graves' disease patients. This study used TCR sequencing and RNA sequencing of peripheral blood to compare persistent Graves' disease patients against newly diagnosed Graves' disease patients. The study was registered as a clinical trial and conducted in China. TCR sequencing covered about 13 persistent and 20 newly diagnosed Graves' disease patients, some 35 samples in total.

Preparation of the library involved multiplex PCR. Sequenced using an Illumina HiSeq 4000. iRepertoire HTBI primers and Arm-PCR amplification of CDR3 regions were used to construct TCR beta libraries. Gel purification was performed on PCR products prior to sequencing. The authors' analysis ran thus. Gene usage analysis of CDR3 amino acid clonotypes used the approximately 62 TRBV and around 13 TRBJ segments found across samples. COPE and FqMerger were used to merge the filtered high-quality paired reads into contigs. BLAST was used to align contigs to IMGT TRBV, TRBD and TRBJ reference genes, with CDR3 defined following IMGT. Highly expanded clones were defined as clonotypes with a frequency above 0.1%. Shannon entropy was used to measure repertoire diversity, and the Gini coefficient was used to measure V-J evenness. A clonotype was considered public if more than one individual shared it. TCRdb handled the public reads itself, with Q25 trimming in fastp and clone calling in MiXCR, and kept productive beta chains. Every distinct CDR3 protein forms one entry, paired with its most common genes and DNA. TCRdb, not the authors, supplied the V and J calls. The sample records 360,000 or so distinct CDR3 sequences, around 16% of which are singletons. Around 20% of the sample lies in the top ten.

The paper as a whole reports these results and caveats: A larger number of public clonotypes was shared among persistent patients (approximately 3,000) than among newly diagnosed patients (about 990). Lower TCR Shannon entropy and fewer highly expanded clones were observed in persistent Graves' disease patients than in newly diagnosed patients, which suggested clonal expansion. As a limitation, the authors acknowledged that the small sample size may reduce accuracy. Sequencing and analysis were restricted to the TCR beta chain. Preferential use of TRBV28, TRBJ1-2 and TRBJ2-5 was observed in persistent disease, whereas TRBV20-1 and TRBJ2-1 were favored in newly diagnosed disease. Peripheral blood alone was examined, since thyroid tissue, which constituted the primary lesion, could not be accessed.

The time point label of this sample denotes: newly diagnosed GD, antithyroid drugs for less than 3 months. For both TCR sequencing and RNA sequencing, RNA was extracted from PBMCs in TRIzol. The diagnosis of Graves' disease was made according to American Thyroid Association guidelines. Patients were recruited from an endocrinology department in Xi'an, China. Each patient gave approximately 9 milliliters of peripheral blood, collected in an EDTA anticoagulant tube. PBMCs were isolated by Ficoll Paque Plus density gradient separation without further T cell sorting. An Agilent 2100 Bioanalyzer and agarose gel were used to check RNA quality, while a NanoDrop 2000 measured RNA concentration. According to the germline V gene (reference sequence), CDR1 reads SGHNT and CDR2 reads YYREEE. The CDR3 numbers 14 residues from cysteine through phenylalanine. Only CDR3 DNA remains: 42 bases, in frame from the first base. Relative to germline, V is missing 10 bases and J is missing 2 bases, with 9 bases of the junction outside any gene match.

The sample holds many counts of this clonotype. Its cognate antigen has yet to be identified. Qualities for individual bases were not recorded, and no much larger clone is one base off. The sample was also reused in another study, on T cells in Graves' hyperthyroidism and ophthalmopathy. Per the second study: Graves' hyperthyroidism was defined as stable when no progression to ophthalmopathy occurred over 18 months of follow-up. Hyperthyroidism patients were aged 18 to 65 years and newly diagnosed, with disease duration of less than 2 months. Patients with uncontrolled infections, other autoimmune diseases, pregnancy or lactation were excluded. Diagnoses were established on the basis of clinical symptoms, serum thyroxine and TRAb, thyroid ultrasound, and orbital computed tomography. For the first round of RT-PCR on the TCR CDR3, the HTBI primer set was used together with the Qiagen OneStep RT-PCR kit. Most expanded thyroid clonotypes (frequency above 0.001) were also detected in blood, a finding suggesting that blood repertoires may reflect thyroid immune responses. A 13 V-J signature model separated ophthalmopathy from stable hyperthyroidism, with 87.88% sensitivity and roughly 82% specificity in cross-validation and 80%/75% in testing. In validation, the model predicted progression to ophthalmopathy with around 71% sensitivity and roughly 75% specificity, a median of about 6.7 months before onset. To identify distinguishing TCR V-J signatures, a discovery cohort of 95 to 100 patients was used, comprising 40 to 45 with Graves' ophthalmopathy and around 57 with stable Graves' hyperthyroidism. An independent validation cohort of around 20 hyperthyroidism patients and approximately 15 patients who later progressed to ophthalmopathy tested prospective prediction of ophthalmopathy. For training and testing, the roughly 100 patients in the discovery cohort were randomly divided in a 7:3 ratio. The study also compared thyroid tissue and blood T-cell repertoires from several Graves' hyperthyroidism patients. After sampling, hyperthyroidism patients received methimazole starting at 30 mg daily, and ophthalmopathy patients received high-dose intravenous methylprednisolone. Libraries were constructed in a second round of multiplex PCR, after which size selection and purification were carried out. Paired-end sequencing of the libraries was performed with 100 bp reads on an Illumina HiSeq2000. SOAPnuke was used to process the raw data, removing reads that contained adapters or uncalled bases, had a mean Phred below 15, or lacked an exact match to the constant primer or identifier. COPE v1.2.5 was used to merge high-quality paired reads, and clonotypes were defined as unique nucleotide sequences. MiTCR v1.1 was used to align the clonotypes against IMGT TRBV, TRBD and TRBJ reference segments. The analysis included only V-J combinations with a frequency above 0.0001, which together covered 99% to 99.2% of the repertoires. A TCS score was defined as the ratio of F50 (clonal expansion) to E x V (chaos), with BLOSUM62-based TCRdist applied between CDR3 peptides within each V-J. Welch's t-statistics and random forest reduced approximately 520 V-J features to under 15, which were used in a naive Bayes classifier (R e1071). No statistical method was used to set the sample size in advance, and investigators knew the group allocation. The paper reports TCR Vbeta CDR3 sequencing of some 140 peripheral blood samples: some 41 ophthalmopathy, approximately 74 hyperthyroidism and about 17 progressor patients.

The rearranged segments are TRBV5-4 and TRBJ2-3; TRBD2 fits 8 bases in the junction. The receptor was isolated from a woman between 18 and 29 years old with Graves disease. Donor details come from another sample of the same person, matched by shared clones. This specimen was peripheral blood mononuclear cells (PBMCs), taken at new diagnosis, from a patient treated with antithyroid drugs. The encoded CDR3 is CAGGDGRATDTQYF. The DNA sequence is as follows: TGTGCCGGGGGGGACGGGAGGGCCACAGATACGCAGTATTTT. The full variable domain, with segments outside the CDR3 supplied by the reference TRBV5-4 and TRBJ2-3 proteins, appears as ETGVTQSPTHLIKTRGQQVTLRCSSQSGHNTVSWYQQALGQGPQFIFQYYREEENGRGNFPPRFSGLQFPNYSSELNVNALELDDSALYLCAGGDGRATDTQYFGPGTRLTVL.